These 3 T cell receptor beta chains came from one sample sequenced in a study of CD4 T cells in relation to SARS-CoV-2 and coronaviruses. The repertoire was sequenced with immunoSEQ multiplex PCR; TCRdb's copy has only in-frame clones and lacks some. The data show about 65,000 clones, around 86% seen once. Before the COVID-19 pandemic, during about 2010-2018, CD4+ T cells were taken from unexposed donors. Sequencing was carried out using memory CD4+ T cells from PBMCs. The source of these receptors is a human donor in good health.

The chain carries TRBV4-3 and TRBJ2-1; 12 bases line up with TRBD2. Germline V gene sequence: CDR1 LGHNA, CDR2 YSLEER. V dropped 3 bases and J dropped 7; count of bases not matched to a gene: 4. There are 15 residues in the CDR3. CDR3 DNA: TGCGCCAGCAGCCATACGACTAGCGGGGGTAATGAGCAGTTCTTC. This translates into CASSHTTSGGNEQFF.

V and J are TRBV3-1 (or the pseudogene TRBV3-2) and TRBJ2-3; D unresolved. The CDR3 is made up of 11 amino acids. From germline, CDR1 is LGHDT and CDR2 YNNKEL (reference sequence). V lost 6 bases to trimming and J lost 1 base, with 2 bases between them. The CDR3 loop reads CASRGTDTQYF. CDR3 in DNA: TGTGCCAGCAGAGGCACAGATACGCAGTATTTT.

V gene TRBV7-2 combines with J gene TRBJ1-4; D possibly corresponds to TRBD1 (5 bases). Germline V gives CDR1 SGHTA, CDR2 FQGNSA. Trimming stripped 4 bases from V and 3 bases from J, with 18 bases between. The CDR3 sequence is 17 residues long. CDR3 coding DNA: TGTGCCAGCAGCTCACCAACCCCAGGGAAGGCTAATGAAAAACTGTTTTTT. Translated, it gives CASSSPTPGKANEKLFF.